This T cell receptor (beta chain) originates from a study of shared clonotypes between healthy human individuals. Germline lookup yields CDR1 SGHKS and CDR2 YYEKEE (reference sequence). V dropped 4 bases and J dropped 0 bases, with 19 bases sitting between them. The CDR3 totals 17 residues. This clone appeared once. Repertoires were generated with immunoSEQ multiplex PCR, while TCRdb's copy carries only in-frame clones and drops some. Of roughly 2.1 million clones listed, approximately 94% are singletons. Naivety among CD8 cells was defined by CD45RO negativity and positive CCR7 selection, thereby excluding terminally differentiated effector memory CD45RA+ cells.

The TCR comes from a man aged 18-30 years in good health. Some clones in this sample may be carry-over from other donors' samples. The sequenced material came from naive CD8+ T cells from PBMCs. The genes are TRBV5-5 and TRBJ2-5; tentative D call: TRBD2 (6 bases). The CDR3 here is CASSARVSGLYQETQYF. DNA for the CDR3: TGTGCCAGCAGCGCCAGGGTTAGCGGACTGTACCAAGAGACCCAGTACTTC. The variable domain in full, completed from reference TRBV5-5 and TRBJ2-5, reads DAGVTQSPTHLIKTRGQQVTLRCSPISGHKSVSWYQQVLGQGPQFIFQYYEKEERGRGNFPDRFSARQFPNYSSELNVNALLLGDSALYLCASSARVSGLYQETQYFGPGTRLLVL.